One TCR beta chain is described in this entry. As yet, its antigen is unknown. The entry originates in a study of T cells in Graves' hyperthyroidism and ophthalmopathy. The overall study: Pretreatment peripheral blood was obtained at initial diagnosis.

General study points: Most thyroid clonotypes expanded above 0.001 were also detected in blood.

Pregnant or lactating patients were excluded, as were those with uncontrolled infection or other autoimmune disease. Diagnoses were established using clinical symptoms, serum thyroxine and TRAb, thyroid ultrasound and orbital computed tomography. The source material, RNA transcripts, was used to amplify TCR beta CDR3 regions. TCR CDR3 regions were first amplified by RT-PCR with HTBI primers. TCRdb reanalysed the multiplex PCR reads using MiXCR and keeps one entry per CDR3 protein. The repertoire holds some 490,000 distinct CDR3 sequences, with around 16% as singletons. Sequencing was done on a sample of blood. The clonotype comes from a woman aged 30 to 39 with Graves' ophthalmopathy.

The CDR3 nucleotides are TGTGCCAGCCAGTCTCAGATGCCGACAGGGACAGGCGAGCAGTACTTC. This gives the protein CASQSQMPTGTGEQYF. The V call is TRBV12-3 or TRBV12-4, the J call TRBJ2-7; the match to TRBD1 covers 8 bases. V lost 8 bases, J lost 6 bases, and 18 bases stayed unmatched. CDR3 length: 16 residues.